The rows below give T cell receptor beta chains drawn from one sample of a study of CD8 T cells in ankylosing spondylitis. TCRdb reprocessed the 5' RACE reads with MiXCR, giving one entry per CDR3 protein. The table lists some 240,000 distinct CDR3 sequences, roughly a quarter of them singletons, with over 0.55% in the top ten. Specimen: blood, either unsorted or a sorted T cell fraction (not recorded which). These receptors all come from a male donor with ankylosing spondylitis or in good health (not recorded which). CDR3s include the opening cysteine and the closing phenylalanine or tryptophan. A D gene is named only where the DNA matches it firmly. Clone size is not always given. Where it is, it says once, few, many or a class for expanded clones.

j_call,v_call,clone_size,d_call,cdr3_aa,cdr3_nt
TRBJ2-7,TRBV5-1,.,.,CASSLAWEDRSYEQYF,TGCGCCAGCAGCTTGGCATGGGAGGACAGGTCCTACGAGCAGTACTTC
TRBJ1-1,TRBV5-5,.,TRBD1,CASRRTGILGRAEAFF,TGTGCCAGCAGGCGGACAGGGATCTTGGGGCGGGCTGAAGCTTTCTTT
TRBJ1-2,TRBV29-1,.,.,CSVEAAADEHYGYTF,TGCAGCGTTGAGGCGGCGGCCGACGAACACTATGGCTACACCTTC
TRBJ1-6,TRBV7-9,.,.,CASSLVGNSPLHF,TGTGCCAGCAGCTTAGTCGGTAATTCACCCCTCCACTTT
TRBJ2-7,TRBV12-3/TRBV12-4,.,.,CASSLGGGNEQYF,TGTGCCAGCAGTCTAGGAGGGGGAAACGAGCAGTACTTC
TRBJ1-2,TRBV12-3/TRBV12-4,.,.,CASSFSGVGYGYTF,TGTGCCAGCAGTTTTTCCGGGGTCGGCTATGGCTACACCTTC
TRBJ2-7,TRBV6-1,many,.,CASSQGLSYEQYF,TGTGCCAGCAGCCAGGGACTCTCCTACGAGCAGTACTTC
TRBJ2-7,TRBV4-2,few,TRBD2,CASSQAGGSDYEQYF,TGTGCCAGCAGCCAAGCGGGGGGGTCGGACTACGAGCAGTACTTC
TRBJ1-2,TRBV6-1,few,.,CASRNQGNYGYTF,TGTGCCAGCAGAAACCAGGGGAACTATGGCTACACCTTC
TRBJ2-7,TRBV20-1,many,.,CSAGGSTYEQYF,TGCAGTGCCGGGGGCAGTACCTACGAGCAGTACTTC
TRBJ2-3,TRBV20-1,many,.,CSAHRTDTQYF,TGCAGTGCACACAGGACAGATACGCAGTATTTT
TRBJ1-1,TRBV6-5,many,.,CASSYRLTMNTEAFF,TGTGCCAGCAGTTACCGTTTAACAATGAACACTGAAGCTTTCTTT
TRBJ2-2,TRBV7-9,many,.,CASSLHQSGAGELFF,TGTGCCAGCAGCTTACATCAGTCAGGGGCCGGGGAGCTGTTTTTT
TRBJ1-6,TRBV13,few,.,CASSSARGGHSALHF,TGTGCCAGCAGCTCGGCGCGGGGGGGTCATTCGGCCCTCCACTTT
TRBJ1-5,TRBV29-1,.,TRBD1,CSVQGGNQPQHF,TGCAGCGTTCAGGGGGGGAATCAGCCCCAGCATTTT
TRBJ2-3,TRBV20-1,few,.,CSAAGTVAGGPTDTQYF,TGCAGTGCCGCGGGGACAGTCGCGGGGGGCCCCACAGATACGCAGTATTTT
TRBJ2-1,TRBV20-1,many,.,CSARTDSSYNEQFF,TGCAGTGCTAGGACGGATTCCTCCTACAATGAGCAGTTCTTC
TRBJ2-7,TRBV2,.,TRBD2,CASSGTSGAYEQYF,TGTGCCAGCAGTGGGACTAGCGGGGCCTACGAGCAGTACTTC
TRBJ2-3,TRBV28,many,.,CASRVAYGTDTQYF,TGTGCCAGCAGGGTAGCCTATGGCACAGATACGCAGTATTTT
TRBJ2-3,TRBV12-3/TRBV12-4,many,.,CASSFGRGKITDTQYF,TGTGCCAGCAGTTTTGGAAGGGGGAAGATCACAGATACGCAGTATTTT
TRBJ1-2,TRBV12-3/TRBV12-4,few,TRBD1,CASTYGQGGYTF,TGTGCCAGCACCTACGGACAGGGCGGCTACACCTTC
TRBJ2-7,TRBV29-1,many,TRBD2,CSGGLGGTYEQYF,TGCAGCGGCGGACTAGGTGGTACCTACGAGCAGTACTTC
TRBJ2-7,TRBV12-3/TRBV12-4,many,.,CASSFRGSSYEQYF,TGTGCCAGCAGTTTTAGAGGGAGCTCCTACGAGCAGTACTTC
TRBJ1-1,TRBV12-3/TRBV12-4,.,.,CASSLGRGRQNTEAFF,TGTGCCAGCAGTTTGGGTAGGGGACGCCAGAACACTGAAGCTTTCTTT
TRBJ2-7,TRBV20-1,many,TRBD1,CSVSRDRGLSEQYF,TGCAGTGTATCGCGGGACAGGGGACTCTCCGAGCAGTACTTC